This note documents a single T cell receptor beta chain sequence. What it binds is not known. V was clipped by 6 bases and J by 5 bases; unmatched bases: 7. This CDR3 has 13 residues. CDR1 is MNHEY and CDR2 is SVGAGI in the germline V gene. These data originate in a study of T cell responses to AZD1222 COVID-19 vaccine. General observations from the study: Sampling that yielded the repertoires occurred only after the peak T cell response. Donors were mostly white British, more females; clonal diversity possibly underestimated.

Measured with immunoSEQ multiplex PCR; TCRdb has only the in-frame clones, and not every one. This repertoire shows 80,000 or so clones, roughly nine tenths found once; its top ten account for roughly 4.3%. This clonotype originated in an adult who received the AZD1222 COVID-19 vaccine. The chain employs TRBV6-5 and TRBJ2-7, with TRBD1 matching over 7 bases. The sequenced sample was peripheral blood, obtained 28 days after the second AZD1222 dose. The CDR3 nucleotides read TGTGCCAGCAGAGCACAGGGGACCCACGAGCAGTACTTC. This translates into CASRAQGTHEQYF.